This entry concerns a single TCR beta chain. Trimming left V 4 bases short and J 0 bases short, with 6 bases between. The germline V gene has CDR1 SGHAT and CDR2 FQNNGV. This CDR3 spans 14 amino acids. The data stem from a study of shared clonotypes between healthy human individuals. Generated by immunoSEQ multiplex PCR, the TCRdb table keeps only in-frame clones and is missing some. This table holds over a million clones, around 98.5% found once. The chain combines TRBV11-2 with TRBJ2-2; D is ambiguous. This clonotype was obtained from a man younger than 40 in good health. Input material: naive CD4+ T cells sorted from blood. Subset of the sample: CD45RA+ positively selected. Written as DNA, the CDR3 is TGTGCCAGCAGCTACTTAACGAACACCGGGGAGCTGTTTTTT. Its protein is CASSYLTNTGELFF. Supplemented by reference TRBV11-2 and TRBJ2-2, the full variable domain reads EAGVAQSPRYKIIEKRQSVAFWCNPISGHATLYWYQQILGQGPKLLIQFQNNGVVDDSQLPKDRFSAERLKGVDSTLKIQPAKLEDSAVYLCASSYLTNTGELFFGEGSRLTVL.